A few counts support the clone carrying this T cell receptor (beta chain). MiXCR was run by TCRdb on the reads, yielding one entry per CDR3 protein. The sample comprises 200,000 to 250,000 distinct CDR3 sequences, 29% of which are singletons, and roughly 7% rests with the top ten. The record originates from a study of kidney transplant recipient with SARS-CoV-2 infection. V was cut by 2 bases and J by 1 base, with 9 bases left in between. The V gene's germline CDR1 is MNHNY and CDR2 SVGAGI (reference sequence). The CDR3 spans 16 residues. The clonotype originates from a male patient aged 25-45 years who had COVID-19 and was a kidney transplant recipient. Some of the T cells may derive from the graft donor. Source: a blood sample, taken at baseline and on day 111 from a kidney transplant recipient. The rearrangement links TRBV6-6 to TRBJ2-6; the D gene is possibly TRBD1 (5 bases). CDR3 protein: CASSYMGLSGANVLTF. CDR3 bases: TGTGCCAGCAGTTACATGGGGCTATCTGGGGCCAACGTCCTGACTTTC.